This is a list of T cell receptor beta chains from one sample in a study of blood T cell repertoires in COVID-19. Method: immunoSEQ multiplex PCR; TCRdb's copy keeps in-frame clones and lacks some. The sample holds a few hundred thousand clones, around 89% seen once. Sample: PBMCs or T cells enriched from blood (not recorded which). The receptors come from a woman aged 40 to 49 who had recovered from COVID-19. Each CDR3 is given with its conserved first and last residue.

v_gene: TRBV12-3/TRBV12-4; j_gene: TRBJ2-2; CDR3aa: CASSLWGGGELFF
v_gene: TRBV7-9; j_gene: TRBJ2-5; CDR3aa: CASSPFVEETQYF
v_gene: TRBV24-1; j_gene: TRBJ1-5; CDR3aa: CATSDTGQGGNQPQHF
v_gene: TRBV5-4; j_gene: TRBJ2-7; CDR3aa: CASSLVSGGSYYEQYF
v_gene: TRBV7-2; j_gene: TRBJ2-7; CDR3aa: CASSLGGHFSYEQYF
v_gene: TRBV2; j_gene: TRBJ2-5; CDR3aa: CASSERLAGGGYGETQYF
v_gene: TRBV28; j_gene: TRBJ1-1; CDR3aa: CASRSGGWTEAFF
v_gene: TRBV21-1; j_gene: TRBJ1-6; CDR3aa: CASSKEGLFSPLHF
v_gene: TRBV18; j_gene: TRBJ2-4; CDR3aa: CASSPSVTENIQYF
v_gene: TRBV11-2; j_gene: TRBJ2-7; CDR3aa: CASSPWTSGGSPLYEQYF
v_gene: TRBV7-8; j_gene: TRBJ1-1; CDR3aa: CASSLVGGNTEAFF
v_gene: TRBV24-1; j_gene: TRBJ2-3; CDR3aa: CATSDSRETDTQYF
v_gene: TRBV12-3/TRBV12-4; j_gene: TRBJ2-7; CDR3aa: CASSLASGYEQYF
v_gene: TRBV29-1; j_gene: TRBJ2-7; CDR3aa: CSVKLAKNYEQYF
v_gene: TRBV11-3; j_gene: TRBJ2-2; CDR3aa: CASSLASRVPGELFF
v_gene: TRBV7-9; j_gene: TRBJ1-1; CDR3aa: CASSLGVAGRAEAFF
v_gene: TRBV6-5; j_gene: TRBJ1-1; CDR3aa: CATSQNTEAFF
v_gene: TRBV7-8; j_gene: TRBJ2-7; CDR3aa: CASSRRDRGLYEQYF
v_gene: TRBV7-9; j_gene: TRBJ2-1; CDR3aa: CASSFPPTGLANYNEQFF
v_gene: TRBV29-1; j_gene: TRBJ2-7; CDR3aa: CSVGQVYEQYF
v_gene: TRBV25-1; j_gene: TRBJ2-5; CDR3aa: CASSDPGQIQETQYF
v_gene: TRBV19; j_gene: TRBJ2-5; CDR3aa: CASSGGTLSLGETQYF
v_gene: TRBV5-5; j_gene: TRBJ2-2; CDR3aa: CASSLDLTGELFF